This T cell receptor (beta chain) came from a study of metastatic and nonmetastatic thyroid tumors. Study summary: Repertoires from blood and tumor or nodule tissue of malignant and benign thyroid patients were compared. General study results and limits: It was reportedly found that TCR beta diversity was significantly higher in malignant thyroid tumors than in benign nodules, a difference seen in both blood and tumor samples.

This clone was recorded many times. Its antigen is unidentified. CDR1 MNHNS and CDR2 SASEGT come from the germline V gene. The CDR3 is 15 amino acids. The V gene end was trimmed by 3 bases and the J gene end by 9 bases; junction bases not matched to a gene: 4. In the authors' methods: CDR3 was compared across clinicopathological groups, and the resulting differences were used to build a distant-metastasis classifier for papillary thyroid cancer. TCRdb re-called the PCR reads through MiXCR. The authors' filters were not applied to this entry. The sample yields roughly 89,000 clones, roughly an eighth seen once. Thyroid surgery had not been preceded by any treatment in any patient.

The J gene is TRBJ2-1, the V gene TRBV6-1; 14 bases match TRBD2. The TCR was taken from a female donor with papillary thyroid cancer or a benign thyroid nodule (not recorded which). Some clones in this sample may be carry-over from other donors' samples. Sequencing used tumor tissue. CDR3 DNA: TGTGCCAGCAGTGAGACTAGCGGGAGGGCGACTGAGCAGTTCTTC. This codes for CASSETSGRATEQFF.